This TCR beta chain derives from a study of cytotoxic CD8 clonotypes in ibrutinib-treated CLL. The protocol was immunoSEQ multiplex PCR, while the TCRdb copy is restricted to in-frame clones and leaves out a portion. The repertoire has over 110,000 clones, more than 85% of them found once; the top ten carry 10% to 11%. The study's findings and limits: Treatment saw public clonotypes, which were uncommon, either contract or stay stable.

For this clone: What it recognizes is unknown.

This CDR3 region has 13 residues. Deletions cut 7 bases from V and 4 bases from J, with 13 bases between. Germline CDR1 MNHEY, CDR2 SMNVEV (reference sequence). This sample comprised PBMCs, obtained after 12 months of ibrutinib treatment. The V call is TRBV27, the J call TRBJ1-1, with D hard to call. The source is a human donor with chronic lymphocytic leukemia. The CDR3 here is CASKRPSGTEAFF. DNA of the CDR3: TGTGCCAGCAAGCGTCCCTCCGGCACTGAAGCTTTCTTT.